Listed here are 5 T cell receptor beta chains from one sample, sequenced in a study of regulatory T cells in long-lasting Graves disease. As to time point: newly diagnosed GD, antithyroid drugs for less than 3 months. RNA isolated from PBMCs was used to make the TCR library. Building of the TCR beta libraries involved iRepertoire HTBI primers and Arm-PCR of CDR3 regions. One entry per CDR3 protein results from TCRdb running MiXCR on the multiplex PCR reads. The repertoire includes some 460,000 distinct CDR3 sequences, around 15% of them detected once, and roughly an eighth sits in the top ten. These data were likewise used in another study, on T cells in Graves' hyperthyroidism and ophthalmopathy.

Material: peripheral blood mononuclear cells (PBMCs), obtained at new diagnosis, from a patient treated with antithyroid drugs. All receptors derive from a man in his forties with Graves disease.

Many counts were recorded for this clonotype. The DNA of the CDR3 is TGTGCCAGCACACGGGACGGGACTAGCGGGCCAGGGGAGCAGTACTTC. This gives the protein CASTRDGTSGPGEQYF. J is TRBJ2-7 and V is TRBV27, with TRBD2 matching over 12 bases. There are 16 residues in the CDR3. The ends lost 7 bases at V and 7 bases at J; junction bases unmatched: 14. The germline gives CDR1 MNHEY, CDR2 SMNVEV (reference sequence).

The chain recombines TRBV4-1 with TRBJ2-7; 8 nucleotides line up with TRBD1. V lost 2 bases and J lost 7; bases outside the gene matches: 1. The V gene's germline CDR1 is MGHRA and CDR2 YSYEKL. This CDR3 is built from 12 residues. The chain's CDR3 is CASSQNRGEQYF. For the CDR3, the DNA is TGCGCCAGCAGCCAAAACAGGGGGGAGCAGTACTTC.

This clonotype was recorded many times. The V call is TRBV2, the J call TRBJ2-3; the D is unclear. The V end was cut by 1 base, the J end by 1 base, with 9 bases between. CDR1 and CDR2 from the germline V gene are SNHLY and FYNNEI. The CDR3 consists of 15 residues. The CDR3 region has the DNA TGTGCCAGCAGTGAAGGGGGTTCACGCACAGATACGCAGTATTTT. It encodes CASSEGGSRTDTQYF. The full variable domain, in which reference TRBV2 and TRBJ2-3 provide the parts outside the CDR3, is EPEVTQTPSHQVTQMGQEVILRCVPISNHLYFYWYRQILGQKVEFLVSFYNNEISEKSEIFDDQFSVERPDGSNFTLKIRSTKLEDSAMYFCASSEGGSRTDTQYFGPGTRLTVL.

There are many counts of this clonotype. The rearrangement joins TRBV12-3 or TRBV12-4 to TRBJ2-7, with a weak D call TRBD2 (6 bases). Trimming removed 2 bases from V and 6 bases from J, with 14 bases in between. The CDR3 consists of 14 residues. The CDR3 region is CASSLTGTFGEQYF. CDR3 in DNA: TGTGCCAGCAGTTTAACCGGGACTTTCGGCGAGCAGTACTTC.

This clonotype was detected only a few times. The chain recombines TRBV28 with TRBJ1-2, with 10 bases aligning to TRBD1. The V and J ends lost 3 bases and 8 bases, in that order; junction bases with no gene match: 6. The CDR3 runs 14 residues. Germline values: CDR1 MDHEN, CDR2 SYDVKM. This CDR3 reads CASSFPTGGRGYTF. The CDR3 DNA follows: TGTGCCAGCAGTTTCCCGACAGGGGGCAGGGGCTACACCTTC.